This T cell receptor (beta chain) was sequenced during a study of neurological immune-mediated disorders. V gave up 6 bases and J gave up 5 bases; unmatched junction bases: 10. Germline V gene sequence: CDR1 DFQATT, CDR2 SNEGSKA (reference sequence). CDR3 length: 14 amino acids. Libraries used 2 million unsorted PBMCs kept frozen in RNAlater. This clonotype has at least ten counts. Synthesis of cDNA was performed by 5'RACE using 10-nucleotide random UMIs. TCRdb reprocessed the 5' RACE reads via MiXCR and lists one record per CDR3 protein. The sample holds about 120,000 distinct CDR3 sequences; roughly 3.1% are singletons and the top ten take 1.3%.

The clonotype comes from a woman in her 30s with multiple sclerosis. Source material: PBMCs. This chain joins TRBV20-1 and TRBJ2-1; 7 nucleotides match TRBD2. The CDR3 spells CSAFGLVLNNEQFF. CDR3 coding DNA: TGCAGTGCCTTTGGACTAGTTCTAAACAATGAGCAGTTCTTC.